This record looks at one T cell receptor beta chain sequence and its context. The data stem from a study of T cell changes during pregnancy in multiple sclerosis. This CDR3 contains 17 residues. V trimming: 1 base; J trimming: 10 bases; junction bases outside the gene matches: 16. Germline CDR1 SGHAT, CDR2 FQDESV (reference sequence). Some clones are missing from TCRdb's copy, which holds only in-frame ones; the method was immunoSEQ multiplex PCR. The sample lists approximately 50,000 clones, less than 95% occurring once. The chain joins TRBV11-1 to TRBJ2-1, with TRBD2 matching over 7 bases. The sample in question was CD4+ T cells from peripheral blood mononuclear cells, obtained in the third trimester of pregnancy. The receptor was derived from a female donor with multiple sclerosis, enrolled in a pregnancy study. CDR3 region: CASSLDVLMAGAREQFF. As DNA, the CDR3 is TGTGCCAGCAGCTTAGATGTGCTAATGGCGGGAGCTAGAGAGCAGTTCTTC.